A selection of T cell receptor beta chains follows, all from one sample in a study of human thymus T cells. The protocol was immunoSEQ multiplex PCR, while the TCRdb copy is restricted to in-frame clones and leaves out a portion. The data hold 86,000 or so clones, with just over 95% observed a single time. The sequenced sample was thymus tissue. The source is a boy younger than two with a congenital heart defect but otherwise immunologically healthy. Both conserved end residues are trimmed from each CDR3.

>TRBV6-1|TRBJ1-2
ASSEALSKANYGYT
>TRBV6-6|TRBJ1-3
ASSYSKGVFGNTIY
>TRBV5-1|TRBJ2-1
ASDSGLVTNEQF
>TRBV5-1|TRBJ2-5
ASSLTGGSQETQY
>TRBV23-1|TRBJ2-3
ASSRPGRGPRDTQY
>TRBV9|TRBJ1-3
ASSVDPDRHSGNTIY
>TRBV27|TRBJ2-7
ASSLRGQAPPYEQY
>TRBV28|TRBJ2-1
ASSYRGHPYNEQF
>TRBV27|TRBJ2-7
ASSLWGWAYEQY
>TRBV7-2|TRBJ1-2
ASLVGNYGYT
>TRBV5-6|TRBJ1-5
ASSLDGIMDQPQH
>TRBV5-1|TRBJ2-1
ASSLAPRVAYNEQF
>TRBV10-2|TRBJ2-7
ASSGRDCTYEQY
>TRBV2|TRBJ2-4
ASTRQGSADLAKNIQY
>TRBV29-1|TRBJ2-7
SVEDQEVGGLAPYEQY
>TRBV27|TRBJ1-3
ASSFYRPSGVDSGNTIY
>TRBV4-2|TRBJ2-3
ASSQDGTGRGTDTQY
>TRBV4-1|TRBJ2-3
ASSQVQGEDTQY
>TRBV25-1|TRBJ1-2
ASKSGTTSFYGYT
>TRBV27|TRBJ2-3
ASRLAGGEDTQY